What follows are 26 T cell receptor beta chains derived from one specimen sequenced in a study of chemoradiotherapy in HPV16-positive cancers. Sequencing was performed with immunoSEQ multiplex PCR; in TCRdb, only in-frame clones are kept and a portion is missing. The table shows approximately 10,000 clones, with roughly 78% occurring only once. The sample here was taken from a patient who underwent chemoradiotherapy. The receptor source for this set is a human donor with HPV-associated anogenital cancer.

This sequence joins TRBV7-9 and TRBJ1-3; the D is unclear. The ends were cut back, 2 bases at V and 2 bases at J, with 16 bases in the middle. This CDR3 contains 17 residues. Germline V gene data show CDR1 as SEHNR and CDR2 as FQNEAQ (reference sequence). The CDR3 region is CASSLSYGPYAGNTIYF. In DNA, the CDR3 is TGTGCCAGCAGCTTAAGTTACGGACCGTATGCTGGAAACACCATATATTTT.

The gene calls are TRBV6-4 and TRBJ1-1; possible D gene TRBD1, 5 bases. The V end was cut by 6 bases, the J end by 1 base, with 9 bases between. The germline V gene has CDR1 MRHNA and CDR2 SNTAGT. The CDR3 is 13 amino acids. The CDR3 is CASSLGRNTEAFF. As DNA, the CDR3 is TGTGCCAGCAGCCTGGGGCGGAACACTGAAGCTTTCTTT.

The chain is built from TRBV9 and TRBJ2-5; TRBD2 might be the D (6 bases). Germline V gives CDR1 SGDLS, CDR2 YYNGEE. The CDR3 loop spans 15 amino acids. V was shortened by 0 bases and J by 2 bases, with 11 bases between the two germline ends. CDR3 coding DNA: TGTGCCAGCAGCGTAGGAGATGGGGGGCAAGAGACCCAGTACTTC. Amino acid sequence: CASSVGDGGQETQYF.

This rearrangement joins TRBV25-1 to TRBJ2-5; possibly TRBD1 or TRBD2 for D (6 bases each). The V end was cut by 2 bases, the J end by 3 bases, with 13 bases between. This CDR3 contains 15 residues. Germline V gives CDR1 MGHDK, CDR2 SYGVNS. The CDR3 DNA reads TGTGCCAGCAGTGAAGTGACGGGGGCGAAAGAGACCCAGTACTTC. This codes for CASSEVTGAKETQYF.

V gene TRBV7-2 combines with J gene TRBJ2-5; no clear D. The CDR3 contains 14 residues. Trimming removed 1 base from V and 0 bases from J, with 6 bases in between. Germline lookup yields CDR1 SGHTA and CDR2 FQGNSA. Here the CDR3 DNA reads TGTGCCAGCAGCTTAGACTTGTACCAAGAGACCCAGTACTTC. Amino acids: CASSLDLYQETQYF.

The chain recombines TRBV27 with TRBJ1-5; maybe TRBD1 (6 bases). V was shortened by 1 base and J by 6 bases, with 7 bases between the two germline ends. The CDR3 totals 13 residues. Germline values: CDR1 MNHEY, CDR2 SMNVEV (reference sequence). CDR3 region: CASSLWGRQPQHF. Written as DNA, the CDR3 is TGTGCCAGCAGTTTATGGGGGCGTCAGCCCCAGCATTTT.

This chain connects TRBV6-1 to TRBJ2-1; D not certain. Trimming took off 4 bases at V and 4 bases at J, with 5 bases between the two ends. Germline V gene sequence: CDR1 MNHNS, CDR2 SASEGT. The length of the CDR3 is 12 residues. The CDR3 region is CASSGQYNEQFF. DNA of the CDR3: TGTGCCAGCAGTGGGCAGTACAATGAGCAGTTCTTC.

This chain joins TRBV5-1 and TRBJ2-7; the D is unclear. Trimming stripped 3 bases from V and 5 bases from J, with 12 bases between. The CDR3 runs 13 residues. Looked up from germline, CDR1 is SGHRS and CDR2 is YFSETQ. CDR3 nucleotides: TGCGCCAGCAGCTCGGGCCCGATCGACGAGCAGTACTTC. Translating it yields CASSSGPIDEQYF. The complete variable domain, with remaining parts taken from reference TRBV5-1 and TRBJ2-7, reads KAGVTQTPRYLIKTRGQQVTLSCSPISGHRSVSWYQQTPGQGLQFLFEYFSETQRNKGNFPGRFSGRQFSNSRSEMNVSTLELGDSALYLCASSSGPIDEQYFGPGTRLTVT.

The V and J genes are TRBV7-2 and TRBJ2-2; D is possibly TRBD1 (6 bases). The CDR3 consists of 18 residues. V lost 4 bases to trimming and J lost 0 bases, with 18 bases between them. Germline V gene lookup returns CDR1 SGHTA and CDR2 FQGNSA. The CDR3 sequence: CASSSPATGNTNTGELFF. The CDR3 bases are TGTGCCAGCAGCTCCCCCGCGACAGGAAATACGAACACCGGGGAGCTGTTTTTT.

V is TRBV4-2 and J is TRBJ1-3; D call uncertain. V lost 4 bases, J lost 2 bases, and 21 bases lay in between. Germline CDR1 is LGHNA and CDR2 is YNFKEQ. The CDR3 totals 18 residues. The CDR3 DNA sequence: TGTGCCAGCAGCCTTACGCGGTCCCTTACCTCGACTGGAAACACCATATATTTT. Its translation: CASSLTRSLTSTGNTIYF.

This clone was seen a handful of times. The chain recombines TRBV6-1 with TRBJ2-5, with 12 bases lining up with TRBD2. The CDR3 runs to 14 residues. With V trimmed by 7 bases and J by 3 bases, 3 bases remained unmatched. Germline V CDR1 and CDR2: MNHNS, SASEGT. DNA of the CDR3: TGTGCCAGCATAGGACTAGCGGGGAAAGAGACCCAGTACTTC. Translating gives CASIGLAGKETQYF.

This sequence joins TRBV7-2 and TRBJ1-3, with D possibly matching TRBD1 (6 bases). The V end was cut by 2 bases, the J end by 2 bases, with 16 bases between. Germline V gene lookup returns CDR1 SGHTA and CDR2 FQGNSA. The CDR3 has 17 amino acids. The DNA for the CDR3 is TGTGCCAGCAGCTTAAATCTCGGGGGGGCGGCTGGAAACACCATATATTTT. It translates to CASSLNLGGAAGNTIYF.

This chain connects TRBV19 to TRBJ1-1; D ambiguous. The V and J ends lost 3 bases and 1 base respectively, with 6 bases between them. The germline gives CDR1 LNHDA, CDR2 SQIVND (reference sequence). The CDR3 runs 13 residues. The CDR3 spells CASSISGNTEAFF. The CDR3 DNA sequence: TGTGCCAGTAGTATTTCCGGGAACACTGAAGCTTTCTTT.

The CDR3 here is CASSVEKGAFGNTIYF. The CDR3 DNA reads TGTGCCAGCAGCGTAGAAAAGGGGGCGTTCGGAAACACCATATATTTT. This chain links TRBV5-6 with TRBJ1-3, with 7 bases aligning to TRBD1. This CDR3 has 16 residues. In germline, CDR1 is SGHDT, CDR2 YYEEEE. With V trimmed by 4 bases and J by 4 bases, 11 bases remained unmatched.

The rearrangement uses TRBV2 and TRBJ1-5; TRBD1 agrees at 8 bases. Losses at the gene ends were 5 bases for V and 3 bases for J; bases not matched to a gene: 6. This CDR3 region has 15 residues. Germline lookup yields CDR1 SNHLY and CDR2 FYNNEI. CDR3 nucleotides: TGTGCCAGCAGTTCGGACAGGGTGGACAATCAGCCCCAGCATTTT. It specifies CASSSDRVDNQPQHF.

The J gene is TRBJ1-5, the V gene TRBV19, with TRBD1 matching over 7 bases. Germline CDR1 LNHDA, CDR2 SQIVND (reference sequence). J was trimmed by 6 bases and V by 5 bases; bases with no gene match: 4. This CDR3 has 13 amino acids. CDR3 bases: TGTGCCAGTAGTGACAGGGCTGGTCAGCCCCAGCATTTT. It yields the protein CASSDRAGQPQHF. Full variable domain (remainder filled in from reference TRBV19 and TRBJ1-5): DGGITQSPKYLFRKEGQNVTLSCEQNLNHDAMYWYRQDPGQGLRLIYYSQIVNDFQKGDIAEGYSVSREKKESFPLTVTSAQKNPTAFYLCASSDRAGQPQHFGDGTRLSIL.

The rearrangement uses TRBV19 and TRBJ1-1; unclear D gene. CDR3 length: 14 residues. V was clipped by 8 bases and J by 2 bases, with 15 bases between them. CDR1 and CDR2 from the germline V gene are LNHDA and SQIVND (reference sequence). Here the CDR3 reads CASALFEGNTEAFF. In DNA, the CDR3 is TGTGCCAGTGCACTTTTTGAGGGAAACACTGAAGCTTTCTTT.

This clone was seen a handful of times. This rearrangement joins TRBV4-1 to TRBJ1-5; D is ambiguous. The CDR3 extends over 15 amino acids. The V end was cut by 6 bases, the J end by 0 bases, with 12 bases between. Germline assignment: CDR1 MGHRA and CDR2 YSYEKL. The CDR3 reads CASSPDMISNQPQHF. The CDR3 DNA reads TGCGCCAGCAGTCCCGATATGATTAGCAATCAGCCCCAGCATTTT.

V is TRBV5-1 and J is TRBJ2-1; TRBD1 agrees at 7 bases. This CDR3 has 14 residues. Germline lookup yields CDR1 SGHRS and CDR2 YFSETQ. Trimming cost V 2 bases and J 9 bases; bases outside gene matches: 8. The CDR3 nucleotides are TGCGCCAGCAGCTTTCGACAGGGAGACGGTGAGCAGTTCTTC. Encoded protein: CASSFRQGDGEQFF.

This clone was seen a handful of times. The chain has TRBV4-3 and TRBJ2-7; 7 nucleotides align to TRBD2. Germline CDR1 and CDR2: LGHNA and YSLEER. The CDR3 totals 16 residues. The junction had 9 bases not matched to a gene; V was cut back by 3 bases and J by 1 base. The CDR3 is CASSHSASGESYEQYF. CDR3 DNA sequence: TGCGCCAGCAGCCATAGCGCGAGCGGGGAGTCCTACGAGCAGTACTTC.

This chain joins TRBV6-5 and TRBJ1-1; 7 nucleotides align to TRBD1. CDR3 length: 14 amino acids. J gave up 4 bases and V 8 bases, and 10 bases lay outside the gene matches. Germline V gives CDR1 MNHEY, CDR2 SVGAGI. The CDR3 bases are TGTGCCAGCGCGGGACAAACAGGGGCCACTGAAGCTTTCTTT. Protein product: CASAGQTGATEAFF.

V usage is TRBV7-2 and J usage is TRBJ2-1; D may correspond to TRBD1 or TRBD2 (5 bases each). The germline V and J ends were trimmed by 6 bases and 5 bases, with 14 bases remaining between them. The CDR3 consists of 14 residues. Germline assignment: CDR1 SGHTA and CDR2 FQGNSA. Here the CDR3 reads CASRGEARNNEQFF. The CDR3 bases are TGTGCCAGCAGGGGGGAAGCCCGCAACAATGAGCAGTTCTTC.

The chain couples TRBV18 to TRBJ2-7, with TRBD2 identical over 10 bases. CDR3 length: 19 amino acids. In germline, CDR1 is KGHSH, CDR2 LQKENI. V dropped 4 bases and J dropped 0; count of bases not matched to a gene: 15. CDR3 protein: CASSQLGLANSFVSYEQYF. In nucleotides, the CDR3 is TGTGCCAGCTCACAGCTGGGACTAGCGAATTCCTTTGTCTCCTACGAGCAGTACTTC.

A single count supports this clone. V gene TRBV30 combines with J gene TRBJ1-1, with a weak D call TRBD1 (5 bases). CDR1 GTSNPN and CDR2 SVGIG come from the germline V gene (reference sequence). With 5 bases removed from V and 1 base from J, the gap between germline ends came to 11 bases. This CDR3 contains 13 residues. The CDR3 DNA follows: TGTGCCTGGGACCAGGGAAAGAACACTGAAGCTTTCTTT. This translates into CAWDQGKNTEAFF.

The V call is TRBV19, the J call TRBJ1-1; weak D call: TRBD1 (6 bases). Trimming left V 0 bases short and J 11 bases short, with 19 bases between. CDR3 length equals 15 residues. The germline V gene encodes CDR1 LNHDA and CDR2 SQIVND (reference sequence). CDR3 amino acids: CASSIEGRGSASAFF. The CDR3 DNA follows: TGTGCCAGTAGTATAGAAGGCAGGGGTAGTGCTTCGGCTTTCTTT.

This chain links TRBV15 with TRBJ2-7; TRBD2 is a possible D gene (7 bases). Germline assignment: CDR1 LNHNV and CDR2 YYDKDF (reference sequence). Trimming removed 0 bases at V and 3 bases at J, with 9 bases between. The length of the CDR3 is 14 residues. The CDR3 is CATSREGGLYEQYF. The CDR3 coding sequence is TGTGCCACCAGCAGAGAGGGGGGGCTCTACGAGCAGTACTTC.